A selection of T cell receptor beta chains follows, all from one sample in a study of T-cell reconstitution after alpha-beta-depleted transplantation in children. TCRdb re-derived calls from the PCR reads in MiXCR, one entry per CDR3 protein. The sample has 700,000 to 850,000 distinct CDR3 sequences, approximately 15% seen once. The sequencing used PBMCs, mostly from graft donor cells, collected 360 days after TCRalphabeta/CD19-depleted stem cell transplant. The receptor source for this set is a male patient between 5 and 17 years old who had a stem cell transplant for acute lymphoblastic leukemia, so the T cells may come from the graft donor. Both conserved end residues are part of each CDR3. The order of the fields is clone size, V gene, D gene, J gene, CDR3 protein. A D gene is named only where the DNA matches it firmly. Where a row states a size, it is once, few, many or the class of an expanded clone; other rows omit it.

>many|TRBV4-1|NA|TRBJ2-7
CASSQGLESSYEQYF
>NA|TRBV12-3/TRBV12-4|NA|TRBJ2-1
CASSLKTSSGEQFF
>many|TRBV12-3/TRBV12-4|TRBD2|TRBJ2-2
CASNLRTSGRRTGELFF
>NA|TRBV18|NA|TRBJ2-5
CASSPPTTPGETQYF
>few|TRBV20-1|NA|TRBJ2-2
CSAKWAPNTGELFF
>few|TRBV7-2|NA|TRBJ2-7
CASSLGLVYHHEQYF
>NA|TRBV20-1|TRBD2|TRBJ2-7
CSAELASGSYEQYF
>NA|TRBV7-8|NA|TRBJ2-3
CASILLDPSDTQYF
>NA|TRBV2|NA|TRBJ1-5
CASKVRTDSNQPQHF
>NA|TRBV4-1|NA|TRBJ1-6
CASSQDGFGVSPLHF
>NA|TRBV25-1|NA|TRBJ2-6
CASSALRDMISGANVLTF
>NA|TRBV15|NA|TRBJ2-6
CATSRLRGTGANVLTF
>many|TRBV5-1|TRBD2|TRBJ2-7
CASSFGTLAGGGEQYF
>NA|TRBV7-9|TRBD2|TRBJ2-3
CASSFVSGRNTDTQYF
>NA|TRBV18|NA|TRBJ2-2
CASSPTDSRYTGELFF
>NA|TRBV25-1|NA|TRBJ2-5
CASSEFARRETQYF
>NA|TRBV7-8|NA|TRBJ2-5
CASSLSKVYQETQYF
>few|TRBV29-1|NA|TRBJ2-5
CSAPPQGGETQYF
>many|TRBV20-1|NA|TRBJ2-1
CSGPRGPYNEQFF